This T cell receptor beta chain was captured in a study of Graves' ophthalmopathy and Graves' hyperthyroidism. Beta-chain TCR CDR3 regions were amplified from RNA transcripts. The library came from an HTBI-primed first-round RT-PCR and a second-round multiplex PCR. TCRdb used MiXCR to reprocess the multiplex PCR reads, holding one entry per CDR3 protein. The sample lists around 400,000 distinct CDR3 sequences; about 21% were seen once. Study findings and constraints: Between ophthalmopathy and stable hyperthyroidism, a 13-signature model drew a separation with around 88% sensitivity and about 81% specificity. The majority of expanded thyroid clonotypes above 0.001 frequency also occurred in blood.

This clonotype was observed at least ten times. What it binds is not known. The CDR3 is 13 amino acids. Germline assignment: CDR1 ENHRY and CDR2 SYGVKD. Between the trimmed V and J ends, which lost 9 bases and 6 bases, there was a span of 15 bases. This chain joins TRBV10-3 and TRBJ1-5, with a tentative D call TRBD1 (5 bases). The receptor comes from a young woman with stable Graves' hyperthyroidism. Input material: peripheral blood. CDR3 sequence (DNA): TGTGCCATTGGGCCCTCGGGGGGTCAGCCCCAGCATTTT. It specifies CAIGPSGGQPQHF.